The 5 T cell receptor beta chains below come from one sample, sequenced in a study of OX40 agonist ivuxolimab in advanced cancers. Library preparation used the immunoSEQ multiplex PCR assay. TCRdb obtained this table from immuneACCESS and retained in-frame rearrangements with V and J assigned. These tables miss some clones; where compared with another copy, unresolved V genes account for less than half of the shortfall, and the remainder is unexplained. Within this sample are approximately 68,000 clones, with 80% to 95% of them counted one time only. Approximately 0.99% of the sample rests with the top ten. The sequencing here drew on CD4+ or CD8+ T cells sorted from blood, taken in a trial of the OX40 agonist ivuxolimab. Receptors were obtained from an adult with an advanced solid tumor such as melanoma, head and neck, liver or kidney cancer.

The chain combines TRBV5-1 with TRBJ2-7; the D gene could be TRBD1 or TRBD2 (6 bases each). Trimming cost V 6 bases and J 5 bases, with 15 bases left between them. Per germline, CDR1 SGHRS and CDR2 YFSETQ. This CDR3 region has 13 residues. CDR3 DNA: TGCGCCAGCACTATTGGGGGGCTAAACGAGCAGTACTTC. Its protein product is CASTIGGLNEQYF.

On this clone itself: The same CDR3 arises from other DNA sequences in this sample as well. DNA for the CDR3: TGTGCCTGGAGTGTGCAAAGGGTCAATTATGGCTACACCTTC. Translating gives CAWSVQRVNYGYTF. The chain is built from TRBV30 and TRBJ1-2, with D hard to call. V dropped 0 bases and J dropped 5 bases, with 13 bases sitting between them. Germline values: CDR1 GTSNPN, CDR2 SVGIG (reference sequence). The CDR3 runs 14 residues.

This clone was counted a single time. The chain combines TRBV18 with TRBJ1-1, with no clear D. Germline CDR1 and CDR2: KGHSH and LQKENI. V was trimmed by 0 bases and J by 4 bases, leaving 6 bases between them. This CDR3 is built from 13 residues. The CDR3 loop is CASSPPGSTEAFF. The CDR3 DNA reads as TGTGCCAGCTCACCACCGGGGAGCACTGAAGCTTTCTTT.

The J gene is TRBJ1-1, the V gene TRBV18; 7 nucleotides align to TRBD1. The CDR3 is made up of 14 amino acids. Trimming removed 3 bases from V and 0 bases from J; junction bases left unmatched: 1. Germline CDR1 reads KGHSH; CDR2 reads LQKENI. CDR3 loop: CASSPTGMNTEAFF. The DNA of the CDR3 is TGTGCCAGCTCACCGACAGGGATGAACACTGAAGCTTTCTTT.

The chain employs TRBV6-1 and TRBJ2-1; D gene unclear. The germline gives CDR1 MNHNS, CDR2 SASEGT. V lost 0 bases, J lost 7 bases, and 16 bases lay in between. The CDR3 runs to 16 residues. CDR3 sequence reads: CASSEAGLGFQNEQFF. CDR3 bases: TGTGCCAGCAGTGAAGCAGGGCTAGGATTCCAGAATGAGCAGTTCTTC.